These 20 T cell receptor beta chains were sequenced from one sample in a study of molecular identifiers for immune sequencing clone quantification. TCRdb recomputed calls from the PCR reads with MiXCR, one row per CDR3 protein. This table has about 510,000 distinct CDR3 sequences, 20% to 25% appearing once. The sample comprised naive CD8+ T cells from blood, with Jurkat cell RNA spiked in. Subset meaning: FACS-sorted CD8+CD4-CCR7+CD45RA+ naive T cells. The receptors stem from a human donor in good health. Some libraries in this study had Jurkat cell RNA spiked in.

This clonotype was detected ten times or more. The V gene is TRBV5-1, the J gene TRBJ2-2, with D possibly matching TRBD1 (5 bases). The germline gives CDR1 SGHRS, CDR2 YFSETQ. This CDR3 comprises 18 residues. Trimming cost V 0 bases and J 3 bases, with 18 bases left between them. In DNA form, the CDR3 reads TGCGCCAGCAGCTTGGAATGGGGCGCCACAGGAGACACCGGGGAGCTGTTTTTT. It codes for CASSLEWGATGDTGELFF.

Ten or more counts support this clonotype. This chain joins TRBV11-1 and TRBJ2-7; the D is unclear. CDR3 length: 13 residues. CDR1 and CDR2 (germline): SGHAT, FQDESV (reference sequence). The V end was cut by 3 bases, the J end by 1 base, with 7 bases between. The CDR3 sequence is CASSFLGSYEQYF. The CDR3 DNA reads as TGTGCCAGCAGCTTTCTGGGGTCCTACGAGCAGTACTTC.

This clonotype was counted a few times. The genes are TRBV12-5 and TRBJ2-4; D uncertain. The CDR3 has 12 residues. Germline CDR1 and CDR2: LGHNT and FRNRAP. V shed 0 bases and J shed 6 bases, with 3 bases lying between them. CDR3 DNA: TGTGCTAGTGGTTTGGTTCTAAACATTCAGTACTTC. Its protein product is CASGLVLNIQYF. Combining the CDR3 with reference TRBV12-5 and TRBJ2-4 gives the whole variable domain DARVTQTPRHKVTEMGQEVTMRCQPILGHNTVFWYRQTMMQGLELLAYFRNRAPLDDSGMPKDRFSAEMPDATLATLKIQPSEPRDSAVYFCASGLVLNIQYFGAGTRLSVL.

With regard to this clonotype: This sequence may be a read error, since a much larger clone differs from it by one base. J is TRBJ1-1 and V is TRBV5-1, with D possibly TRBD1 on 6 matching bases. This CDR3 region has 17 residues. Per germline, CDR1 SGHRS and CDR2 YFSETQ. V shed 4 bases and J shed 3 bases, with 22 bases lying between them. The CDR3 loop reads CASSPTRPGQYYTEAFF. The CDR3 bases are TGCGCCAGCAGCCCCACGAGACCGGGACAATACTACACTGAAGCTTTCTTT.

Concerning this clonotype: One end of the junction fails to match germline, which may point to a read error. V usage is TRBV27 and J usage is TRBJ2-3; possible D gene TRBD2, 5 bases. Germline V CDR1 and CDR2: MNHEY, SMNVEV (reference sequence). CDR3 size: 13 residues. CDR3 in amino acids: CVSSFTGRDTQYF. The CDR3 region has the DNA TGTGTCAGCAGTTTTACGGGGAGAGATACGCAGTATTTT.

This clonotype has a handful of counts. The chain couples TRBV19 to TRBJ2-1; 10 positions agree with TRBD2. Looked up from germline, CDR1 is LNHDA and CDR2 is SQIVND (reference sequence). J gave up 7 bases and V 6 bases, and 9 bases lay outside the gene matches. CDR3 length: 15 residues. CDR3 bases: TGTGCCAGTAGCGCCCTAGCGGGAGTGGAAAATGAGCAGTTCTTC. Its protein product is CASSALAGVENEQFF.

This clonotype was counted between two and nine times. The rearrangement links TRBV5-6 to TRBJ1-4, with 11 bases matching TRBD1. Looked up from germline, CDR1 is SGHDT and CDR2 is YYEEEE. Trimming at V came to 4 bases and at J to 8 bases, leaving 4 bases not matched to a gene. The CDR3 loop spans 14 amino acids. The CDR3 nucleotides read TGTGCCAGCAGCCATGGGACAGGGGGAGAAAAACTGTTTTTT. The encoded protein is CASSHGTGGEKLFF.

This clonotype has more than one count but fewer than ten. V and J are TRBV15 and TRBJ2-3, with 9 bases lining up with TRBD1. Germline values: CDR1 LNHNV, CDR2 YYDKDF (reference sequence). V lost 3 bases and J lost 2; bases outside the gene matches: 3. The CDR3 consists of 15 residues. The CDR3 here is CATSSRTGATDTQYF. The CDR3 region has the DNA TGTGCCACCAGCAGCCGGACAGGGGCCACAGATACGCAGTATTTT.

This clonotype showed up just a few times. The CDR3 sequence is CASSPGLLGQFF. The CDR3 nucleotides are TGTGCCAGCAGTCCGGGACTCCTGGGCCAGTTCTTC. V gene TRBV9 combines with J gene TRBJ2-1; TRBD2 might be the D (6 bases). The CDR3 contains 12 residues. The V gene lost 5 bases and the J gene lost 13 bases, with 16 bases spanning the gap. Germline V lookup: CDR1 SGDLS, CDR2 YYNGEE.

This clonotype showed up just a few times. The chain's CDR3 is CASGPSRGVDTEAFF. The CDR3 bases are TGTGCTAGTGGTCCGAGCAGGGGGGTCGACACTGAAGCTTTCTTT. The genes are TRBV12-5 and TRBJ1-1; 7 bases agree with TRBD1. V shed 5 bases, J shed 3 bases, and the junction held 9 bases outside the gene matches. The CDR3 is 15 residues long. Germline V gives CDR1 LGHNT, CDR2 FRNRAP.

This clonotype was observed once. The V call is TRBV7-9, the J call TRBJ1-4, with unresolved D. The germline V gene encodes CDR1 SEHNR and CDR2 FQNEAQ (reference sequence). Trimming removed 0 bases from V and 6 bases from J, with 8 bases in between. The CDR3 has 14 amino acids. CDR3 coding DNA: TGTGCCAGCAGCTTAGCATGGTCCCATGAAAAACTGTTTTTT. Translated: CASSLAWSHEKLFF.

This clonotype came up many times. This chain connects TRBV29-1 to TRBJ2-7; 9 bases are a match to TRBD2. J gave up 5 bases and V 6 bases, and 2 bases lay outside the gene matches. The CDR3 runs 11 residues. Germline V gene lookup returns CDR1 SQVTM and CDR2 ANQGSEA. CDR3 loop: CSVSSGDEQYF. The CDR3 DNA follows: TGCAGCGTGTCTAGCGGGGACGAGCAGTACTTC.

For this clonotype: A clone one base away is much larger, so this may be a read error. In DNA, the CDR3 is TGTGCCAGCAGCCAAACTAGCGGTTATCGTTCCGACTACGAGCAGTACTTC. Amino acids: CASSQTSGYRSDYEQYF. V and J are TRBV7-2 and TRBJ2-7; 8 bases fit TRBD2. Germline CDR1 is SGHTA and CDR2 is FQGNSA. The V segment lost 5 bases and the J segment 3 bases; nucleotides outside the gene matches: 15. The CDR3 sequence is 17 residues long.

This clonotype occurred many times. At one end, the junction sequence differs from germline, possibly due to a read error. The rearrangement links TRBV4-2 to TRBJ2-7, with TRBD1 as a possible D gene (6 bases). The CDR3 length is 16 residues. From germline, CDR1 is LGHNA and CDR2 YNFKEQ. The DNA for the CDR3 is TGTGCCATCAGCACCCAGTTGGGGGCCCTCCGAGGCGAGCAGTACTTC. Protein product: CAISTQLGALRGEQYF.

The table lists this clonotype with many counts. The chain has TRBV5-1 and TRBJ2-3; the D is unclear. V lost 0 bases and J 0 bases, leaving 8 bases between the germline ends. Germline V gene lookup returns CDR1 SGHRS and CDR2 YFSETQ. The length of the CDR3 is 15 residues. The CDR3 bases are TGCGCCAGCAGCTTGGTTGCCTTCAGCACAGATACGCAGTATTTT. Its protein is CASSLVAFSTDTQYF.

Concerning this clonotype itself: With a much larger clone just one base away, this may be a read error. This likely comes from a read error, as the CDR3 has no conserved phenylalanine or tryptophan at its end. V is TRBV6-5 and J is TRBJ1-5; D remains ambiguous. V lost 11 bases, J lost 0 bases, and 26 bases lay in between. Germline CDR1 reads MNHEY; CDR2 reads SVGAGI. This CDR3 spans 18 amino acids. This CDR3 reads CAGDPAGRRPYSNQPQHS. DNA for the CDR3: TGTGCCGGCGATCCGGCCGGTAGGAGACCTTATAGCAATCAGCCCCAGCATTCT.

This clonotype was seen at least ten times. The CDR3 here is CASSQGEGSALQETQYF. CDR3 bases: TGTGCCAGCAGTCAGGGTGAAGGGTCAGCACTCCAAGAGACCCAGTACTTC. V is TRBV28 and J is TRBJ2-5, with a weak D call TRBD1 (5 bases). Looked up from germline, CDR1 is MDHEN and CDR2 is SYDVKM. With 5 bases removed from V and 1 base from J, the gap between germline ends came to 20 bases. There are 17 residues in the CDR3.

The rearrangement uses TRBV6-1 and TRBJ2-2, with 8 bases fitting TRBD1. Losses at the gene ends were 5 bases for V and 7 bases for J; bases not matched to a gene: 12. Per germline, CDR1 MNHNS and CDR2 SASEGT. This CDR3 comprises 16 residues. The CDR3 nucleotides read TGTGCCAGCAGTCTCATAATTCAGGGGGCCGGCGGGGAGCTGTTTTTT. It translates to CASSLIIQGAGGELFF.

The CDR3 sequence: CASSLALMGIYGYTF. CDR3 coding DNA: TGTGCCAGCAGTTTAGCGCTAATGGGTATCTATGGCTACACCTTC. This rearrangement joins TRBV12-3 or TRBV12-4 to TRBJ1-2, with D unresolved. This CDR3 contains 15 residues. V was shortened by 0 bases and J by 4 bases, with 12 bases between the two germline ends.

This clonotype was observed many times. V usage is TRBV6-2 or TRBV6-3 and J usage is TRBJ2-7; 7 bases align to TRBD2. This CDR3 comprises 12 residues. Germline CDR1 reads MNHEY; CDR2 reads SVGEGT. The V and J ends lost 4 bases and 3 bases, in that order; junction bases with no gene match: 0. CDR3 bases: TGTGCCAGCAGTTGGGGGGGCTACGAGCAGTACTTC. It is translated as CASSWGGYEQYF.